This is a list of T cell receptor beta chains from one sample in a study of shared clonotypes between healthy human individuals. Profiling relied on immunoSEQ multiplex PCR, and the TCRdb table lists in-frame clones only, not all of them. The repertoire holds about 700,000 clones, with just over 90% as singletons. The source material was naive CD8+ T cells sorted from blood. These receptors were taken from a man in his thirties or forties in good health. Both conserved end residues are part of each CDR3. The D gene is left open where the match is weak.

J	D	V	DNA	CDR3
TRBJ2-2	TRBD2	TRBV7-7	TGTGCCAGCAGCTTAGATCTAGCGGATGACACCGGGGAGCTGTTTTTT	CASSLDLADDTGELFF
TRBJ2-1	-	TRBV23-1	TGCGCCAGCAGTCAAGCCAGGATAGGTGAGCAGTTCTTC	CASSQARIGEQFF
TRBJ2-7	TRBD1	TRBV4-1	TGCGCCAGCAGCCAAGAGGGGGGACAGGGACAATTCTCCTACGAGCAGTACTTC	CASSQEGGQGQFSYEQYF
TRBJ2-3	TRBD2	TRBV15	TGTGCCACCAGCAGAGCGGCGGGAGGAAACACAGATACGCAGTATTTT	CATSRAAGGNTDTQYF
TRBJ1-1	-	TRBV5-8	TGTGCCAGATTTAACACTGAAGCTTTCTTT	CARFNTEAFF
TRBJ1-3	-	TRBV14	TGTGCCAGCAGCTCTACGGGTGGTGGAAACACCATATATTTT	CASSSTGGGNTIYF
TRBJ2-7	-	TRBV4-1	TGCGCCAGCAGCCAAGGTTCACAGGGCGTCTACCACGAGCAGTACTTC	CASSQGSQGVYHEQYF
TRBJ2-2	TRBD2	TRBV7-2	TGTGCCAGCAGCTTAGAAGGGACTAGCGGGAGGCTCGGCACCGGGGAGCTGTTTTTT	CASSLEGTSGRLGTGELFF
TRBJ2-7	TRBD1	TRBV16	TGTGCCAGCAGCCAATCCCACAGGGGCAGCGAGCAGTACTTC	CASSQSHRGSEQYF
TRBJ2-1	TRBD2	TRBV7-9	TGTGCCAGCACCCTGGGGGTAGCGGGAGGAAGTGAGCAGTTCTTC	CASTLGVAGGSEQFF